The entry below describes one T cell receptor (beta chain). The V gene's germline CDR1 is LGHNA and CDR2 YNFKEQ. Trimming pared 0 bases from V and 6 bases from J, leaving 9 bases between. This CDR3 comprises 15 residues. The data were obtained in a study of T cells after posttransplantation cyclophosphamide. The table came from immunoSEQ multiplex PCR; TCRdb's copy has only in-frame clones and leaves some out. Here the sample spans 25,000 to 35,000 clones, around nine tenths being singletons. The TCR was taken from a woman aged 40-49 years with a blood cancer, CMV-positive, and with a related stem cell donor. Source material: PBMCs. V and J are TRBV4-2 and TRBJ1-6; no clear D gene. The CDR3 coding sequence is TGTGCCAGCAGCCAAGAAGGCACAGTTAATTCACCCCTCCACTTT. Translation gives CASSQEGTVNSPLHF.